This is a list of T cell receptor beta chains from one sample in a study of blood T cell repertoires in COVID-19. Measured with immunoSEQ multiplex PCR; TCRdb has only the in-frame clones, and not every one. This table has about 330,000 clones, 80% to 90% appearing once. The source material was peripheral blood. All receptors come from a man aged 30-40 years with COVID-19, enrolled during active disease. The CDR3 runs from the conserved cysteine through the conserved F or W. D genes are given only for firm matches. Expanded clones are given a class, and other clones once, few, many or no size at all.

D,J,length,size,V,DNA,CDR3
TRBD1,TRBJ1-1,16,NA,TRBV6-2/TRBV6-3,TGTGCCAGCAGTTACAGGGGGGACAGCATGAACACTGAAGCTTTCTTT,CASSYRGDSMNTEAFF
TRBD2,TRBJ2-1,18,NA,TRBV7-3,TGTGCCAGCAGCCCAATGCCTCTATCGGCTAGCGGAGACAATGAGCAGTTCTTC,CASSPMPLSASGDNEQFF
TRBD1,TRBJ2-3,14,NA,TRBV28,TGTGCCAGCAGGAAGGTCCAGGGGGCAGATACGCAGTATTTT,CASRKVQGADTQYF
NA,TRBJ2-7,13,NA,TRBV12-3/TRBV12-4,TGTGCCAGCAGTTGGGGGGGCCAATACGAGCAGTACTTC,CASSWGGQYEQYF
TRBD1,TRBJ1-4,15,NA,TRBV6-6,TGTGCCAGCAGACTGGGACAGGGTGTTCGTGAAAAACTGTTTTTT,CASRLGQGVREKLFF
NA,TRBJ2-2,12,NA,TRBV7-8,TGTGCCAGCAGCCCAGGGGTCTGGGAGCTGTTTTTT,CASSPGVWELFF
NA,TRBJ2-3,14,NA,TRBV5-1,TGCGCCAGCTTCTCCGACAGGCCTACAGATACGCAGTATTTT,CASFSDRPTDTQYF
NA,TRBJ1-1,15,few,TRBV10-3,TGTGCCATCAGTGAGGGCAGGGGTAGTTACACTGAAGCTTTCTTT,CAISEGRGSYTEAFF
NA,TRBJ2-5,13,once,TRBV19,TGTGCCAGTAGTAGCCCAGGGGGGGAGACCCAGTACTTC,CASSSPGGETQYF
TRBD1,TRBJ1-2,16,NA,TRBV5-6,TGTGCCAGCAGCTTGGCCGGGACAGCATACCACAAAGGCTACACCTTC,CASSLAGTAYHKGYTF
TRBD1,TRBJ2-2,16,NA,TRBV18,TGTGCCAGCTCACCGCAGGGGGCTGCGGTCAGCGGGGAGCTGTTTTTT,CASSPQGAAVSGELFF
NA,TRBJ1-5,11,NA,TRBV12-3/TRBV12-4,TGTGCCAGCATAGAGGGCCAGCCCCAGCATTTT,CASIEGQPQHF
TRBD1,TRBJ2-2,15,NA,TRBV2,TGTGCCAGCAGTCCCGGGACAGCTAACACCGGGGAGCTGTTTTTT,CASSPGTANTGELFF
NA,TRBJ2-3,14,NA,TRBV30,TGTGCCTGGAGTGTATCTGTAAGCACAGATACGCAGTATTTT,CAWSVSVSTDTQYF
TRBD1,TRBJ1-2,11,NA,TRBV20-1,TGCGGCGGACAGGGGAACTATGGCTACACCTTC,CGGQGNYGYTF
NA,TRBJ2-1,12,NA,TRBV7-2,TGTGCCAGCAGCTTAAGATCGGGTGAGCAGTTCTTC,CASSLRSGEQFF